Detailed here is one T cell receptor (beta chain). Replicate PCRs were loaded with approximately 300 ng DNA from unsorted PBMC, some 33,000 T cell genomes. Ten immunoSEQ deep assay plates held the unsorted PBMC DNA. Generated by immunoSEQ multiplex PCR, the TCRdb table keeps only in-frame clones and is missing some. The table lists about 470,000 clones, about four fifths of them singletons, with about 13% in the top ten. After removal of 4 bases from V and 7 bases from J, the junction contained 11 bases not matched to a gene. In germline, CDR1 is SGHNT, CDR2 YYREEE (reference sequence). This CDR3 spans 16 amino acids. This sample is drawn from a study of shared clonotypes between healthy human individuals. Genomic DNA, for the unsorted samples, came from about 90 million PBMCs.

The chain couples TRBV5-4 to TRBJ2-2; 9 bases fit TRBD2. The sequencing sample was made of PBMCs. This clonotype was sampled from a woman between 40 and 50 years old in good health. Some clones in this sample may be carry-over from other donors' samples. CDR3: CASSPPLAGAGGELFF. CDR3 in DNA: TGTGCCAGCAGCCCCCCTTTAGCGGGAGCAGGCGGGGAGCTGTTTTTT.